These T cell receptor beta chains were read from a single sample in a study of T cell repertoires in cytomegalovirus infection. MiXCR, run by TCRdb on the reads, gives a single entry per CDR3 protein. The profile shows about 530,000 distinct CDR3 sequences, around a quarter of them singletons. The material sequenced was PBMCs. All receptors derive from a human donor in good health (CMV status not recorded). Some clones in this sample may be carry-over from other donors' samples. Each CDR3 is given with its conserved first and last residue. D genes are given only for firm matches.

J: TRBJ2-1
V: TRBV11-2
D: -
CDR3: CASSLDPSPVTDEQFF

J: TRBJ2-1
V: TRBV10-3
D: TRBD2
CDR3: CAISELREGRIF

J: TRBJ1-5
V: TRBV2
D: TRBD1
CDR3: CASSDPGGGYQPQHF

J: TRBJ2-7
V: TRBV6-2/TRBV6-3
D: -
CDR3: CASSSKTRGLLGVYEQYF

J: TRBJ1-5
V: TRBV12-3/TRBV12-4
D: -
CDR3: CASSSNHNQPQHF

J: TRBJ1-2
V: TRBV29-1
D: -
CDR3: CSVGRGFENGYTF

J: TRBJ2-2
V: TRBV11-1
D: -
CDR3: CASRVSPNTGELFF

J: TRBJ2-7
V: TRBV12-3/TRBV12-4
D: -
CDR3: CASSLSGFKQYF

J: TRBJ2-5
V: TRBV20-1
D: TRBD2
CDR3: CSASGTSGRGKETQYF

J: TRBJ2-3
V: TRBV30
D: TRBD1
CDR3: CAWDRENTDTQYF

J: TRBJ2-6
V: TRBV20-1
D: TRBD1
CDR3: CSAHRGTGANVLTF

J: TRBJ1-2
V: TRBV28
D: -
CDR3: CASSYRELNGYTF

J: TRBJ2-1
V: TRBV4-1
D: TRBD2
CDR3: CASRLAGQSSYNEQFF

J: TRBJ2-2
V: TRBV20-1
D: -
CDR3: CSALWGAPGELFF

J: TRBJ2-2
V: TRBV4-1
D: -
CDR3: CASSLRQISGELFF

J: TRBJ2-1
V: TRBV28
D: TRBD2
CDR3: CASIKSSGYNEQFF

J: TRBJ1-4
V: TRBV12-3/TRBV12-4
D: -
CDR3: CASRGREKLFF

J: TRBJ1-5
V: TRBV6-2/TRBV6-3
D: TRBD1
CDR3: CASSYVQGGNQPQHF

J: TRBJ2-7
V: TRBV28
D: -
CDR3: CASRDPGLSGEQYF

J: TRBJ2-3
V: TRBV29-1
D: TRBD2
CDR3: CSVARGITDTQYF

J: TRBJ2-1
V: TRBV20-1
D: -
CDR3: CSARAGADYNEQFF

J: TRBJ2-3
V: TRBV20-1
D: TRBD2
CDR3: CSARVESGSTWGTDTQYF

J: TRBJ1-1
V: TRBV7-8
D: -
CDR3: CASSLESGPAFF

J: TRBJ1-2
V: TRBV11-2
D: -
CDR3: CASSLDMSGYTF

J: TRBJ2-1
V: TRBV10-2
D: -
CDR3: CASSSRSRINEQFF

J: TRBJ2-6
V: TRBV12-3/TRBV12-4
D: TRBD1
CDR3: CASSLWTGSSAGANVLTF

J: TRBJ1-2
V: TRBV7-2
D: -
CDR3: CASSLEAVGGYTF

J: TRBJ2-2
V: TRBV7-8
D: TRBD2
CDR3: CASSKSGTYTGELFF

J: TRBJ2-1
V: TRBV7-2
D: TRBD2
CDR3: CASSLGASGRASYNEQFF

J: TRBJ2-5
V: TRBV7-2
D: -
CDR3: CASSLMTGETQYF

J: TRBJ1-6
V: TRBV7-2
D: -
CDR3: CASRAGGVKNSPLHF

J: TRBJ2-7
V: TRBV10-3
D: -
CDR3: CAISTTGGSLYEQYF

J: TRBJ1-1
V: TRBV19
D: TRBD1
CDR3: CASIGRGQGLTEAFF

J: TRBJ1-2
V: TRBV5-6
D: -
CDR3: CASSLAIPGGGYGYTF

J: TRBJ1-5
V: TRBV7-9
D: -
CDR3: CASTQRESSLMMSQHF